The 11 T cell receptor beta chains below come from one sample, sequenced in a study of T cells after yellow fever vaccination. A single record per CDR3 protein comes from TCRdb applying MiXCR to the 5' RACE reads. The repertoire has fewer than 400,000 distinct CDR3 sequences, around 11% of them found once; the top ten carry approximately 3%. This specimen consisted of CD4+ T cells sorted from PBMCs, obtained 45 days after the yellow fever booster vaccination. The receptors were sampled from a man younger than 35 who received the YFV17D yellow fever vaccine.

This sequence joins TRBV9 and TRBJ2-3; tentative D call: TRBD1 (6 bases). Germline CDR1 SGDLS, CDR2 YYNGEE. V was clipped by 0 bases and J by 5 bases, with 10 bases between them. This CDR3 is 14 amino acids long. CDR3 residues: CASSVGGTQDTQYF. In DNA, the CDR3 is TGTGCCAGCAGCGTAGGGGGGACACAAGATACGCAGTATTTT.

This clonotype was detected a few times. The chain links TRBV12-3 or TRBV12-4 to TRBJ1-4; no firm D call. V dropped 5 bases and J dropped 8 bases, with 15 bases sitting between them. CDR3 size: 14 residues. The CDR3 loop reads CASSLTGFREKLFF. For the CDR3, the DNA is TGTGCCAGCAGTCTAACCGGGTTTCGGGAAAAACTGTTTTTT.

The chain joins TRBV20-1 to TRBJ1-5, with no clear D. This CDR3 has 12 residues. Germline V gene lookup returns CDR1 DFQATT and CDR2 SNEGSKA (reference sequence). V lost 5 bases, J lost 5 bases, and 10 bases lay in between. CDR3 DNA sequence: TGCAGTGCTCACGGAGATTATCAGCCCCAGCATTTT. Translated: CSAHGDYQPQHF.

J is TRBJ2-3 and V is TRBV6-5; D is possibly TRBD1 (5 bases). The V end lost 6 bases, the J end lost 1 base, and 11 bases lay between the germline ends. Germline V CDR1 and CDR2: MNHEY, SVGAGI. The CDR3 contains 14 residues. The CDR3 is CASRRTMGTDTQYF. DNA for the CDR3: TGTGCCAGCAGAAGGACAATGGGCACAGATACGCAGTATTTT.

This clonotype has at least ten counts. V is TRBV7-3 and J is TRBJ2-1; D is possibly TRBD2 (5 bases). The CDR3 runs 13 residues. Germline CDR1 is SGHTA and CDR2 is FQGTGA. V dropped 1 base and J dropped 6 bases, with 7 bases sitting between them. CDR3 DNA sequence: TGTGCCAGCAGCTTAATCGAGGGCAATGAGCAGTTCTTC. As protein: CASSLIEGNEQFF.

This clonotype was picked up a small number of times. The chain has TRBV12-3 or TRBV12-4 and TRBJ1-2; no definite D call. Trimming shortened V by 7 bases and J by 4 bases, and 7 bases separated the two germline ends. There are 11 residues in the CDR3. DNA of the CDR3: TGTGCCAGCACCCAGAGCTATGGCTACACCTTC. Residues: CASTQSYGYTF.

V usage is TRBV4-3 and J usage is TRBJ1-4; 8 bases line up with TRBD1. The CDR3 has 16 amino acids. Trimming at V came to 2 bases and at J to 3 bases, leaving 5 bases not matched to a gene. Per germline, CDR1 LGHNA and CDR2 YSLEER. The CDR3 coding sequence is TGCGCCAGCAGCCAACAGACAGGGGTTGCTAATGAAAAACTGTTTTTT. Protein: CASSQQTGVANEKLFF.

J is TRBJ2-5 and V is TRBV5-1; 7 bases align to TRBD2. CDR3 length: 15 amino acids. The ends lost 5 bases at V and 5 bases at J; junction bases unmatched: 12. Germline CDR1 is SGHRS and CDR2 is YFSETQ. The CDR3 sequence is CASRSGLAEGETQYF. In DNA, the CDR3 is TGCGCCAGCAGATCGGGGCTAGCGGAGGGGGAGACCCAGTACTTC.

This clonotype came up many times. The chain couples TRBV7-3 to TRBJ2-1, with D unclear. This CDR3 contains 13 residues. V lost 3 bases to trimming and J lost 9 bases, with 12 bases between them. Germline V gene lookup returns CDR1 SGHTA and CDR2 FQGTGA. CDR3 nucleotides: TGTGCCAGCAGCTTTGGTGGGCCCGGTGAGCAGTTCTTC. As protein: CASSFGGPGEQFF.

In its sample, this clonotype was seen a few times. The rearrangement joins TRBV20-1 to TRBJ2-5, with 9 nucleotides matching TRBD2. CDR1 is DFQATT and CDR2 is SNEGSKA in the germline V gene (reference sequence). The CDR3 extends over 15 amino acids. V was pared by 6 bases and J by 5 bases, with 13 bases of the junction left unmatched. The CDR3 protein is CSAPPASGAWETQYF. The DNA for the CDR3 is TGCAGTGCCCCCCCAGCTAGCGGGGCCTGGGAGACCCAGTACTTC.

This clonotype has at least ten counts. The chain uses TRBV7-8 and TRBJ2-5; TRBD2 agrees at 11 bases. The CDR3 is 15 amino acids. Germline loops: CDR1 SGHVS, CDR2 FQNEAQ. The V segment lost 5 bases and the J segment 5 bases; nucleotides outside the gene matches: 7. The CDR3 region is CASSRPTSGVETQYF. Written as DNA, the CDR3 is TGTGCCAGCAGCCGCCCGACTAGCGGGGTGGAGACCCAGTACTTC.